The 27 T cell receptor beta chains presented below share a single source sample, sequenced in a study of CD8+ T cells in alopecia areata (dated by TCRdb to the late 2010s). Libraries were made using the immunoSEQ multiplex PCR assay. RNA was extracted from all samples and reverse transcribed into cDNA as template for TCR sequencing. This immuneACCESS table, as held by TCRdb, lists in-frame sequences with V and J called but not all clones. Of the missing ones, under half trace to an unresolved V gene in checked studies; the others have no known cause. The sample table lists roughly 100,000 clones, almost 60% of them with a count of one. Together, the top ten hold about 16% of the sample. The treatment or condition label of this sample denotes: oral pan-JAK inhibitor, 5-10 mg twice daily. Here the sequenced sample was CD8+ T cells sorted from blood, taken between weeks 55 and 65, from a patient treated with tofacitinib. These receptors came from a human donor with alopecia areata.

This clone was seen once. The chain has TRBV28 and TRBJ2-6; D might be TRBD1 (6 bases). This CDR3 region has 19 residues. Trimming pared 3 bases from V and 0 bases from J, leaving 18 bases between. Germline V lookup: CDR1 MDHEN, CDR2 SYDVKM. The chain's CDR3 is CASSFFNRDTSSGANVLTF. CDR3 sequence (DNA): TGTGCCAGCAGTTTTTTCAACCGGGACACGAGCTCTGGGGCCAACGTCCTGACTTTC.

The rearrangement links TRBV7-9 to TRBJ1-2; tentative D call: TRBD1 (5 bases). Trimming took 1 base from V and 2 from J, leaving 14 bases between them. The CDR3 is 16 residues long. The germline CDR1 and CDR2 sequences are SEHNR and FQNEAQ (reference sequence). The DNA for the CDR3 is TGTGCCAGCAGCTTAGGTGATGTGGGGCTGAACTATGGCTACACCTTC. It is translated as CASSLGDVGLNYGYTF.

V is TRBV27 and J is TRBJ2-7; D is possibly TRBD1 (6 bases). The CDR3 length is 17 residues. Trimming pared 2 bases from V and 2 bases from J, leaving 19 bases between. Germline values: CDR1 MNHEY, CDR2 SMNVEV (reference sequence). The CDR3 DNA is TGTGCCAGCAGTTTACAGGGGCCGACCCTGATGGCCTACGAGCAGTACTTC. Translating it yields CASSLQGPTLMAYEQYF.

V and J are TRBV4-2 and TRBJ2-1; 9 bases fit TRBD2. Germline-derived CDR1 and CDR2 are LGHNA and YNFKEQ. After removal of 4 bases from V and 5 bases from J, the junction contained 6 bases not matched to a gene. There are 15 residues in the CDR3. The CDR3 DNA sequence: TGTGCCAGCAGCCGAGCGGGGGGCCCGAACAATGAGCAGTTCTTC. Translating gives CASSRAGGPNNEQFF.

The chain links TRBV4-1 to TRBJ2-1; D is perhaps TRBD1 or TRBD2 (6 bases each). The CDR3 is 18 amino acids. V lost 0 bases, J lost 6 bases, and 21 bases lay in between. In germline, CDR1 is MGHRA, CDR2 YSYEKL. Here the CDR3 DNA reads TGCGCCAGCAGCCAAGACTCTCGGGGGCCCAAACGGATCAATGAGCAGTTCTTC. Protein: CASSQDSRGPKRINEQFF.

The V call is TRBV2, the J call TRBJ1-6; D perhaps matches TRBD1 (6 bases). Germline V lookup: CDR1 SNHLY, CDR2 FYNNEI. This CDR3 spans 15 amino acids. V was shortened by 2 bases and J by 6 bases, with 11 bases between the two germline ends. The CDR3 protein is CASSEYREPNSPLHF. The CDR3 nucleotides read TGTGCCAGCAGTGAATACAGGGAGCCTAATTCACCCCTCCACTTT. Full variable domain (missing parts from reference TRBV2 and TRBJ1-6): EPEVTQTPSHQVTQMGQEVILRCVPISNHLYFYWYRQILGQKVEFLVSFYNNEISEKSEIFDDQFSVERPDGSNFTLKIRSTKLEDSAMYFCASSEYREPNSPLHFGNGTRLTVT.

The chain uses TRBV29-1 and TRBJ1-1; 8 bases map to TRBD1. The trim removed 5 bases at V and 6 bases at J, leaving 8 bases unmatched. Germline CDR1 and CDR2: SQVTM and ANQGSEA. CDR3 length: 13 residues. The chain's CDR3 is CSVKGQGGPEAFF. CDR3 DNA sequence: TGCAGCGTTAAAGGACAGGGAGGGCCTGAAGCTTTCTTT.

The chain uses TRBV29-1 and TRBJ1-2, with a tentative D call TRBD1 (6 bases). The CDR3 spans 12 residues. Germline lookup yields CDR1 SQVTM and CDR2 ANQGSEA. Trimming took off 3 bases at V and 6 bases at J, with 11 bases between the two ends. The CDR3 is CSVDPGHDGYTF. The CDR3 bases are TGCAGCGTTGATCCGGGACATGATGGCTACACCTTC.

This clone was detected only once. The gene calls are TRBV4-3 and TRBJ2-5, with 15 nucleotides matching TRBD2. The CDR3 spans 18 residues. The germline CDR1 and CDR2 sequences are LGHNA and YSLEER. J was trimmed by 2 bases and V by 3 bases; bases with no gene match: 7. CDR3 DNA: TGCGCCAGCAGCCATCCCGGGACTAGCGGGGGGAAACAAGAGACCCAGTACTTC. Translation: CASSHPGTSGGKQETQYF.

This chain links TRBV30 with TRBJ2-3; possibly TRBD2 for D (6 bases). CDR1 and CDR2 from the germline V gene are GTSNPN and SVGIG (reference sequence). The CDR3 runs to 11 residues. The V end was cut by 5 bases, the J end by 14 bases, with 17 bases between. The CDR3 nucleotides read TGTGCCTGGGGCTCCCGGGACTTCTCGTATTTT. Encoded protein: CAWGSRDFSYF. The full variable domain, rest sourced from reference TRBV30 and TRBJ2-3, is SQTIHQWPATLVQPVGSPLSLECTVEGTSNPNLYWYRQAAGRGLQLLFYSVGIGQISSEVPQNLSASRPQDRQFILSSKKLLLSDSGFYLCAWGSRDFSYFGPGTRLTVL.

The chain is built from TRBV13 and TRBJ2-5; 7 positions match TRBD1. V dropped 3 bases and J dropped 4; count of bases not matched to a gene: 8. The CDR3 totals 15 residues. Germline V lookup: CDR1 PRHDT, CDR2 FYEKMQ (reference sequence). CDR3: CASSFSLAGGETQYF. CDR3 nucleotide sequence: TGTGCCAGCAGCTTTAGTTTGGCAGGGGGAGAGACCCAGTACTTC.

The sample holds a few counts of this clone. The V gene is TRBV27, the J gene TRBJ1-1; 7 nucleotides line up with TRBD1. This CDR3 is built from 15 residues. From germline, CDR1 is MNHEY and CDR2 SMNVEV (reference sequence). Germline trimming cut 0 bases from V and 1 base from J; bases unmatched to any gene: 2. CDR3 sequence: CASSLSGTENTEAFF. As DNA, the CDR3 is TGTGCCAGCAGTTTATCCGGGACAGAGAACACTGAAGCTTTCTTT.

The rearrangement uses TRBV5-1 and TRBJ1-2; D gene unclear. V shed 0 bases and J shed 4 bases, with 16 bases lying between them. Germline CDR1 reads SGHRS; CDR2 reads YFSETQ. The CDR3 is 16 residues long. The CDR3 region has the DNA TGCGCCAGCAGCTTGGCCTTAGGAGAAAGCCGCTATGGCTACACCTTC. Residues: CASSLALGESRYGYTF.

V and J are TRBV15 and TRBJ1-6, with 7 bases fitting TRBD1. Germline CDR1 and CDR2: LNHNV and YYDKDF (reference sequence). Germline trimming cut 0 bases from V and 9 bases from J; bases unmatched to any gene: 5. The CDR3 has 15 amino acids. The CDR3 loop reads CATSRERGTASPLHF. The CDR3 coding sequence is TGTGCCACCAGCAGAGAGCGGGGGACAGCTTCACCCCTCCACTTT.

V and J are TRBV19 and TRBJ1-3, with a possible D match to TRBD1 (6 bases). V gave up 7 bases and J gave up 4 bases, with 14 bases separating them. The V gene's germline CDR1 is LNHDA and CDR2 SQIVND (reference sequence). There are 14 residues in the CDR3. The chain's CDR3 is CASTRDNTGNTIYF. In DNA form, the CDR3 reads TGTGCCAGTACCAGGGACAACACCGGAAACACCATATATTTT.

In regard to this clone: Other DNA sequences from this sample encode an identical CDR3 as well. The chain is built from TRBV20-1 and TRBJ1-1; no firm D call. V lost 6 bases and J lost 0, with 5 bases in between. This CDR3 has 11 amino acids. Germline CDR1 and CDR2: DFQATT and SNEGSKA (reference sequence). CDR3 bases: TGCAGTGCCCCTTTGAACACTGAAGCTTTCTTT. Translation gives CSAPLNTEAFF.

This clone was picked up a small number of times. The V gene is TRBV7-9, the J gene TRBJ2-7, with D perhaps being TRBD1 or TRBD2 (7 bases each). The ends were cut back, 5 bases at V and 0 bases at J, with 17 bases in the middle. The germline V gene encodes CDR1 SEHNR and CDR2 FQNEAQ (reference sequence). CDR3 length: 16 amino acids. The CDR3 sequence is CASSAGGGPRSYEQYF. DNA for the CDR3: TGTGCCAGCAGCGCAGGGGGGGGCCCCCGCTCCTACGAGCAGTACTTC.

The V and J genes are TRBV7-9 and TRBJ2-1; D is possibly TRBD1 (6 bases). The germline V and J ends were trimmed by 3 bases and 10 bases, with 13 bases remaining between them. This CDR3 has 13 amino acids. Germline CDR1 and CDR2: SEHNR and FQNEAQ (reference sequence). The CDR3 here is CASSFGSGTEQFF. CDR3 DNA: TGTGCCAGCAGCTTCGGTTCCGGGACAGAGCAGTTCTTC.

The chain has TRBV29-1 and TRBJ2-7; the match to TRBD1 covers 7 bases. The CDR3 extends over 14 amino acids. Germline CDR1 SQVTM, CDR2 ANQGSEA. V was pared by 6 bases and J by 6 bases, with 14 bases of the junction left unmatched. CDR3 sequence: CSVQGGRALGEQYF. DNA for the CDR3: TGCAGCGTCCAAGGGGGCAGGGCCCTTGGCGAGCAGTACTTC.

This clone has just a few counts. The chain links TRBV19 to TRBJ2-7; 9 bases agree with TRBD2. The V segment lost 4 bases and the J segment 2 bases; nucleotides outside the gene matches: 3. Germline V gene data show CDR1 as LNHDA and CDR2 as SQIVND (reference sequence). The CDR3 loop spans 14 amino acids. CDR3 in amino acids: CASSTASGAYEQYF. CDR3 in DNA: TGTGCCAGTAGTACGGCTAGCGGGGCCTACGAGCAGTACTTC.

In this sample, this clone turned up a few times. The rearrangement links TRBV7-9 to TRBJ1-1; D uncertain. CDR3 size: 10 residues. Trimming stripped 8 bases from V and 3 bases from J, with 4 bases between. CDR1 and CDR2 (germline): SEHNR, FQNEAQ (reference sequence). The CDR3 region has the DNA TGTGCCAGCTCTGACACTGAAGCTTTCTTT. Translating it yields CASSDTEAFF. The whole variable domain, remainder taken from reference TRBV7-9 and TRBJ1-1, is DTGVSQNPRHKITKRGQNVTFRCDPISEHNRLYWYRQTLGQGPEFLTYFQNEAQLEKSRLLSDRFSAERPKGSFSTLEIQRTEQGDSAMYLCASSDTEAFFGQGTRLTVV.

The V call is TRBV28, the J call TRBJ2-2; D may be TRBD1 (6 bases). The V gene lost 5 bases and the J gene lost 5 bases, with 6 bases spanning the gap. Germline V CDR1 and CDR2: MDHEN, SYDVKM. There are 12 residues in the CDR3. This chain's CDR3 is CASSGQTGELFF. Here the CDR3 DNA reads TGTGCCAGCAGTGGACAGACCGGGGAGCTGTTTTTT. The full variable domain, in which reference TRBV28 and TRBJ2-2 provide the parts outside the CDR3, is DVKVTQSSRYLVKRTGEKVFLECVQDMDHENMFWYRQDPGLGLRLIYFSYDVKMKEKGDIPEGYSVSREKKERFSLILESASTNQTSMYLCASSGQTGELFFGEGSRLTVL.

V and J are TRBV5-6 and TRBJ1-1; D not certain. V lost 2 bases and J lost 10, with 9 bases in between. Germline assignment: CDR1 SGHDT and CDR2 YYEEEE. CDR3 length equals 11 residues. Here the CDR3 reads CASSLGTIAFF. CDR3 nucleotide sequence: TGTGCCAGCAGCTTAGGTACAATAGCTTTCTTT.

This clone has just a few counts. CDR3 loop: CASSQITGLQETQYF. CDR3 nucleotide sequence: TGTGCCAGCAGCCAAATTACAGGACTACAAGAGACCCAGTACTTC. The rearrangement uses TRBV14 and TRBJ2-5, with D maybe TRBD2 (6 bases). Trimming took off 2 bases at V and 2 bases at J, with 12 bases between the two ends. This CDR3 is 15 amino acids long. Germline CDR1 is SGHDN and CDR2 is FVKESK. Together with reference TRBV14 and TRBJ2-5, the CDR3 gives the full variable domain: EAGVTQFPSHSVIEKGQTVTLRCDPISGHDNLYWYRRVMGKEIKFLLHFVKESKQDESGMPNNRFLAERTGGTYSTLKVQPAELEDSGVYFCASSQITGLQETQYFGPGTRLLVL.

This clone was seen a handful of times. The chain has TRBV27 and TRBJ1-1; 7 bases agree with TRBD1. The CDR3 covers 15 residues. Germline CDR1 MNHEY, CDR2 SMNVEV (reference sequence). After removal of 7 bases from V and 12 bases from J, the junction contained 20 bases not matched to a gene. CDR3 coding DNA: TGTGCCAGCACTACCGACAGGGTAGGGGCCTGGGGATCTTTCTTT. Its protein product is CASTTDRVGAWGSFF.

This clone was counted between two and nine times. The chain uses TRBV9 and TRBJ2-1; no clear D gene. This CDR3 has 14 residues. Germline CDR1 and CDR2: SGDLS and YYNGEE. V lost 3 bases and J 0 bases, leaving 7 bases between the germline ends. CDR3 in amino acids: CASSGLSSYNEQFF. In DNA, the CDR3 is TGTGCCAGCAGCGGACTTAGCTCCTACAATGAGCAGTTCTTC.

The genes are TRBV10-3 and TRBJ2-3; D call uncertain. The germline V gene encodes CDR1 ENHRY and CDR2 SYGVKD. V was cut by 4 bases and J by 3 bases, with 2 bases left in between. The CDR3 spans 11 residues. The CDR3 coding sequence is TGTGCCATCAGTGGGACAGATACGCAGTATTTT. Its protein is CAISGTDTQYF.